This entry features one TCR beta chain sequence. Its target is not known. The data originate from a study of T cell clonotyping in hematopoietic cell transplantation. Study-wide findings and caveats: Few recipient clonotypes overlapped donors; over 95% were de novo at given depth. No sorting was done, leaving CD4 and CD8 contributions mixed. Pathologically expanded recipient clonotypes increased progressively from day 30 to day 180 as diversity fell. Higher Inverse Simpson Index values in graft donor and pretransplant recipient predicted broader posttransplant TCR diversity.

Generated by immunoSEQ multiplex PCR, the TCRdb table keeps only in-frame clones and is missing some. The sample carries nearly 70,000 clones, 90% to 95% recorded once. This CDR3 spans 14 amino acids. Trimming cost V 2 bases and J 4 bases; bases outside gene matches: 4. Per the germline V gene, CDR1 is MNHEY and CDR2 is SVGAGI. The chain carries TRBV6-5 and TRBJ1-2, with 7 bases that match TRBD1. The sequence came from a man aged 45-65 years in good health. Some clones in this sample may be carry-over from other donors' samples. Material for sequencing was peripheral blood mononuclear cells. The CDR3 DNA reads TGTGCCAGCAGTTACAGGGGGCCGCGCTATGGCTACACCTTC. This gives the protein CASSYRGPRYGYTF.